This is a list of T cell receptor beta chains from one sample in a study of beta chain features in type 1 diabetes. This table comes from immunoSEQ multiplex PCR, and its TCRdb copy is limited to in-frame clones, with some not included. In the table there are roughly 730,000 clones, about an eighth of which are singletons. The sample taken for sequencing was naive CD4+ T cells from blood. The receptors stem from a man younger than 35 with type 1 diabetes. CDR3s include the opening cysteine and the closing phenylalanine or tryptophan. A D gene is named only where the DNA matches it firmly. Expanded clones get a size class; other rows say once, few or many, or leave the size out.

clone size	D gene	V gene	J gene	CDR3 DNA	CDR3 protein
.	.	TRBV7-9	TRBJ1-2	TGTGCCAGCAGCTTAGATCAGGGCTCTGGCTACACCTTC	CASSLDQGSGYTF
few	TRBD1	TRBV28	TRBJ2-7	TGTGCCAGCAGTCCGGGACAGAGAATCTCCTACGAGCAGTACTTC	CASSPGQRISYEQYF
few	.	TRBV5-1	TRBJ1-1	TGCGCCAGCAGCTCAGGGCTGGGGAACACTGAAGCTTTCTTT	CASSSGLGNTEAFF
.	.	TRBV11-2	TRBJ1-5	TGTGCCAGCAGCTCCAGGGAGGGTCAGCCCCAGCATTTT	CASSSREGQPQHF
few	.	TRBV28	TRBJ2-1	TGTGCCAGCAGTTTACGGGCGGTGAATGAGCAGTTCTTC	CASSLRAVNEQFF
few	TRBD2	TRBV7-2	TRBJ2-3	TGTGCCAGCAGCTCCACGCGCGGGGGAAACACGCAGTATTTT	CASSSTRGGNTQYF
few	.	TRBV4-1	TRBJ1-1	TGCGCCAGCAGCCAAGAACGTGCGACATGGAGTCGTGAAGCTTTCTTT	CASSQERATWSREAFF
.	TRBD1	TRBV5-1	TRBJ1-1	TGCGCCAGCCACGGCTCGGGACAGACGAACACTGAAGCTTTCTTT	CASHGSGQTNTEAFF
.	.	TRBV5-1	TRBJ2-3	TGCGCCAGCAGCTTGACTGGGGGTTTCACAGATACGCAGTATTTT	CASSLTGGFTDTQYF
few	.	TRBV4-2	TRBJ2-7	TGTGCCAGCAGCCAAGAAGTCTACAGCTACGAGCAGTACTTC	CASSQEVYSYEQYF
few	TRBD1	TRBV6-6	TRBJ1-1	TGTGCCAGCAGCCGACGTCAGGGGGGGAACACTGAAGCTTTCTTT	CASSRRQGGNTEAFF
.	TRBD2	TRBV18	TRBJ2-1	TGTGCCAGCTCACCACCGGGGGGGACTAGCGGGACCAATGAGCAGTTCTTC	CASSPPGGTSGTNEQFF
few	.	TRBV30	TRBJ1-1	TGTGCCTGGAGTTCCCAGGGTACTGAAGCTTTCTTT	CAWSSQGTEAFF
.	.	TRBV29-1	TRBJ1-2	TGCAGCGTAACAGACATGGGCTATGGCTACACCTTC	CSVTDMGYGYTF
.	.	TRBV7-9	TRBJ1-4	TGTGCCAGCGTCGGGGTCGATAATGAAAAACTGTTTTTT	CASVGVDNEKLFF
.	TRBD2	TRBV10-3	TRBJ2-7	TGTGCCATCAGCGGAATTCCGCTAGCGGGGGCCTACGAGCAGTACTTC	CAISGIPLAGAYEQYF
few	.	TRBV30	TRBJ2-1	TGTGCCTGGAGTGTAGGGGAAATTGCCTACAATGAGCAGTTCTTC	CAWSVGEIAYNEQFF
.	TRBD1	TRBV7-9	TRBJ1-1	TGTGCCAGCAGCTTACGGACAGGGGTGAACACTGAAGCTTTCTTT	CASSLRTGVNTEAFF
.	TRBD1	TRBV4-1	TRBJ1-4	TGCGCCCCCACGACAGGGACGGAAAAACTGTTTTTT	CAPTTGTEKLFF
.	TRBD2	TRBV9	TRBJ2-7	TGTGCCAGCAGCGGGATTGGGACTAGCGTTAGGGAGCAGTACTTC	CASSGIGTSVREQYF
.	TRBD2	TRBV5-1	TRBJ2-5	TGCGCCAGCAGCTTGGCCGGGACTAGCGGTCCTTACCAAGAGACCCAGTACTTC	CASSLAGTSGPYQETQYF
.	.	TRBV4-1	TRBJ2-7	TGCGCCAGCAGCCGAGGATTTCCGGGACTGAAGCAAACTAAACCCTACGAGCAGTACTTC	CASSRGFPGLKQTKPYEQYF
few	.	TRBV30	TRBJ1-4	TGTGCCTGGGAGTCGGGGGGTATCGGAGAAAAACTGTTTTTT	CAWESGGIGEKLFF
.	TRBD2	TRBV29-1	TRBJ2-3	TGCAGCGCTTCCAGTCTTAGCGGGGGGGCCGGAGATACGCAGTATTTT	CSASSLSGGAGDTQYF
.	.	TRBV11-2	TRBJ2-2	TGTGCCAGCAGCTTGTCCGACAGCGCGAACACCGGGGAGCTGTTTTTT	CASSLSDSANTGELFF
few	.	TRBV7-9	TRBJ1-1	TGTGCCAGCAGCTTTACCGGAGGGAGCACTGAAGCTTTCTTT	CASSFTGGSTEAFF
.	.	TRBV15	TRBJ1-3	TGTGCCACCAGCAGGGCTGTGGGGGATTCTGCCACCATATATTTT	CATSRAVGDSATIYF
.	.	TRBV2	TRBJ2-7	TGTGCCAGCAGCATCCAGGGGCTTGACTACGAGCAGTACTTC	CASSIQGLDYEQYF
few	.	TRBV7-9	TRBJ2-3	TGTGCCAGCAGCTTAGAATACGTTCATGGTACGCAGTATTTT	CASSLEYVHGTQYF
.	TRBD2	TRBV7-2	TRBJ2-2	TGTGCCAGCAGCTTCTTGCTAGCGGGGTACACCGGGGAGCTGTTTTTT	CASSFLLAGYTGELFF
.	.	TRBV7-9	TRBJ1-4	TGTGCCAGCAGCTTATCCGGGGTCCCGGAAAAACTGTTTTTT	CASSLSGVPEKLFF
few	TRBD2	TRBV13	TRBJ2-3	TGTGCCAGCAGCATCCGACTAGCGGGGGGCACAGATACGCAGTATTTT	CASSIRLAGGTDTQYF
.	TRBD1	TRBV10-3	TRBJ2-7	TGTGCCATCAGTGGAGGACAGGAAAACGGAGAGCAGTACTTC	CAISGGQENGEQYF
.	.	TRBV28	TRBJ2-2	TGTGCCAGCTCCAGTCCGAACACCGGGGAGCTGTTTTTT	CASSSPNTGELFF
.	.	TRBV7-2	TRBJ2-1	TGTGCCAGCAGCTTTTTCGACAGTTCCTACAATGAGCAGTTCTTC	CASSFFDSSYNEQFF
.	TRBD1	TRBV19	TRBJ1-4	TGTGCCAGTAGTGGGACAGCAGCAACTAATGAAAAACTGTTTTTT	CASSGTAATNEKLFF
.	TRBD1	TRBV6-5	TRBJ2-1	TGTGCCAGCAGTTACTTGGGACAGAGGAGTAATGAGCAGTTCTTC	CASSYLGQRSNEQFF
few	.	TRBV18	TRBJ2-5	TGTGCCAGCTCGCTTGGACAGAAGGAGACCCAGTACTTC	CASSLGQKETQYF
.	TRBD1	TRBV28	TRBJ2-5	TGTGCCAGCATTACCTTCAAAGGAGACAGGGAGCATCAAGAGACCCAGTACTTC	CASITFKGDREHQETQYF